This T cell receptor (beta chain) is drawn from a study of Ad26.COV2.S vaccination and SARS-CoV-2 variants. On the study more broadly: Enrolled in COV1001, the donor was in the Ad26.COV2.S trial arm, which received the vaccine. The study gave Ad26.COV2.S intramuscularly, once or twice 56 days apart.

Germline CDR1 is MDHEN and CDR2 is SYDVKM. This CDR3 region has 13 residues. Unmatched junction bases numbered 3, after V lost 6 bases and J lost 3 bases. Overall study results and limits: Breadth, reportedly substantial, characterized the spike-specific CD8+ and CD4+ T cell responses after vaccination.

Treatment in this sample: over 15 received Ad26.COV2.S at low or high dose, single or two shots; about 5 received placebo; per-sample allocation not given. Day 63 after the first vaccine or placebo injection was the time point for sampling. TCRdb's table, derived via immunoSEQ multiplex PCR, lists solely in-frame clones and lacks some. The repertoire has some 480,000 clones, roughly 89% of them found once; the top ten carry more than 10%. About this clone itself: Its antigen is still unknown.

The genes are TRBV28 and TRBJ2-5; 8 bases line up with TRBD2. The starting material was peripheral blood, obtained in a trial of Ad26.COV2.S vaccine versus placebo. The source is a person aged 18 to 59 who received the Ad26.COV2.S COVID-19 vaccine or a placebo. The CDR3 loop reads CASRRGVEETQYF. Here the CDR3 DNA reads TGTGCCAGCAGGCGGGGGGTGGAAGAGACCCAGTACTTC.